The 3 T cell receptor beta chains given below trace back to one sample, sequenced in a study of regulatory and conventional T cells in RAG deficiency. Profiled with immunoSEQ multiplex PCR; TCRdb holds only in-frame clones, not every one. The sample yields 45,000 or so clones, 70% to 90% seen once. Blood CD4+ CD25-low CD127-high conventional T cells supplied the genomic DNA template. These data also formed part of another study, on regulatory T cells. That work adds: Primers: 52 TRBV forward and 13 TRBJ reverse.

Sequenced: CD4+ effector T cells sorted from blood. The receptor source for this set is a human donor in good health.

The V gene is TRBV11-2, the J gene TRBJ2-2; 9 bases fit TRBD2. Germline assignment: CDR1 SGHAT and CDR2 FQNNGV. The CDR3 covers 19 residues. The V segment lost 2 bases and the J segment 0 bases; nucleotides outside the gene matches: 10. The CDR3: CASSLYRRAGGPNTGELFF. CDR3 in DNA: TGTGCCAGCAGCTTATACCGGCGAGCGGGAGGCCCGAACACCGGGGAGCTGTTTTTT.

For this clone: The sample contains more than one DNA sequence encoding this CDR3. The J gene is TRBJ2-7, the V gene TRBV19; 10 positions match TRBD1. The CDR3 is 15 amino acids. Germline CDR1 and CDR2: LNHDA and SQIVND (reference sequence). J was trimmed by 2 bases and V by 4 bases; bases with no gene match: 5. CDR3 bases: TGTGCCAGTAGTACCGGGACAGGGGTCCCCTACGAGCAGTACTTC. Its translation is CASSTGTGVPYEQYF.

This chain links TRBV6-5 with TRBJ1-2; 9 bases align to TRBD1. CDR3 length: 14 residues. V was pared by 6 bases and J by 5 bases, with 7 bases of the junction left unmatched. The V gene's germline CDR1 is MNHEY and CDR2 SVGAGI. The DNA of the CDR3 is TGTGCCAGCAGCCGACCGGGACAGGGATATGGCTACACCTTC. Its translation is CASSRPGQGYGYTF.